What follows describes a single T cell receptor beta chain. Its cognate antigen is unknown. Trimming took off 5 bases at V and 4 bases at J, with 8 bases between the two ends. The germline gives CDR1 MNHEY, CDR2 SVGEGT. The CDR3 sequence is 12 residues long. Data came from immunoSEQ multiplex PCR; TCRdb stores just in-frame clones and leaves some out. The table includes about 120,000 clones, around 88% detected once. The source of the sample is a study of T cell responses to AZD1222 COVID-19 vaccine. Study-level findings and limits: Mostly white British, mostly female donors; authors suggested clonal diversity may be underestimated. All repertoire sampling was performed exclusively after the peak T cell response. In the spike-specific TCR repertoire, nearly half reportedly target unmutated variant regions. Dominant at 160-218 and 743-854, vaccine-associated CD4 TCRs also spanned spike.

The receptor was isolated from an adult in good health. The source material was peripheral blood, sampled on day 0 of AZD1222 vaccination. J is TRBJ1-2 and V is TRBV6-2 or TRBV6-3; no definite D call. In DNA, the CDR3 is TGTGCCAGCAGTATTTACAGCTATGGCTACACCTTC. Translating gives CASSIYSYGYTF.